These 5 T cell receptor beta chains originate from one sample sequenced in a study of blood T cell repertoires in COVID-19. Generated by immunoSEQ multiplex PCR, the TCRdb table keeps only in-frame clones and is missing some. Here the sample spans 450,000 or so clones, 90% being singletons. The specimen was PBMCs or T cells enriched from blood (not recorded which). These TCRs come from a man aged 18 to 35 who had recovered from COVID-19.

The rearrangement uses TRBV30 and TRBJ1-4, with D maybe TRBD1 (6 bases). V shed 0 bases and J shed 4 bases, with 15 bases lying between them. Germline assignment: CDR1 GTSNPN and CDR2 SVGIG (reference sequence). The CDR3 contains 16 residues. As DNA, the CDR3 is TGTGCCTGGAGTGTACGGGGGGGGCAGAGTAATGAAAAACTGTTTTTT. Translation: CAWSVRGGQSNEKLFF.

This chain joins TRBV2 and TRBJ2-3, with D perhaps matching TRBD2 (6 bases). Between the trimmed V and J ends, which lost 6 bases and 2 bases, there was a span of 15 bases. Germline V lookup: CDR1 SNHLY, CDR2 FYNNEI. The CDR3 loop spans 15 amino acids. The CDR3 bases are TGTGCCAGCAGGGCCGGGACTTCATACACAGATACGCAGTATTTT. This codes for CASRAGTSYTDTQYF.

The chain carries TRBV7-9 and TRBJ2-3, with 7 bases lining up with TRBD1. Germline V lookup: CDR1 SEHNR, CDR2 FQNEAQ (reference sequence). With 5 bases clipped from V and 3 bases from J, the junction kept 8 bases outside the gene matches. The CDR3 contains 15 residues. CDR3 loop: CASSTRQGRTDTQYF. The CDR3 DNA follows: TGTGCCAGCAGCACCAGACAGGGCAGGACAGATACGCAGTATTTT.

Remarks on this clone: This sample includes further DNA sequences coding for the same CDR3. The V and J genes are TRBV28 and TRBJ2-7; no reliable D call. Germline CDR1 and CDR2: MDHEN and SYDVKM. V was pared by 6 bases and J by 4 bases, with 10 bases between. The CDR3 covers 12 residues. In DNA form, the CDR3 reads TGTGCCAGCAGCCTTTCCGGGTACGAGCAGTACTTC. Translation gives CASSLSGYEQYF.

The chain couples TRBV30 to TRBJ1-5, with 7 bases aligning to TRBD1. This CDR3 has 17 residues. V shed 0 bases and J 0 bases; nucleotides not matched to a gene: 8. In germline, CDR1 is GTSNPN, CDR2 SVGIG (reference sequence). The CDR3 coding sequence is TGTGCCTGGAGTGTACGGTTAGGGGGCAATAGCAATCAGCCCCAGCATTTT. It is translated as CAWSVRLGGNSNQPQHF.